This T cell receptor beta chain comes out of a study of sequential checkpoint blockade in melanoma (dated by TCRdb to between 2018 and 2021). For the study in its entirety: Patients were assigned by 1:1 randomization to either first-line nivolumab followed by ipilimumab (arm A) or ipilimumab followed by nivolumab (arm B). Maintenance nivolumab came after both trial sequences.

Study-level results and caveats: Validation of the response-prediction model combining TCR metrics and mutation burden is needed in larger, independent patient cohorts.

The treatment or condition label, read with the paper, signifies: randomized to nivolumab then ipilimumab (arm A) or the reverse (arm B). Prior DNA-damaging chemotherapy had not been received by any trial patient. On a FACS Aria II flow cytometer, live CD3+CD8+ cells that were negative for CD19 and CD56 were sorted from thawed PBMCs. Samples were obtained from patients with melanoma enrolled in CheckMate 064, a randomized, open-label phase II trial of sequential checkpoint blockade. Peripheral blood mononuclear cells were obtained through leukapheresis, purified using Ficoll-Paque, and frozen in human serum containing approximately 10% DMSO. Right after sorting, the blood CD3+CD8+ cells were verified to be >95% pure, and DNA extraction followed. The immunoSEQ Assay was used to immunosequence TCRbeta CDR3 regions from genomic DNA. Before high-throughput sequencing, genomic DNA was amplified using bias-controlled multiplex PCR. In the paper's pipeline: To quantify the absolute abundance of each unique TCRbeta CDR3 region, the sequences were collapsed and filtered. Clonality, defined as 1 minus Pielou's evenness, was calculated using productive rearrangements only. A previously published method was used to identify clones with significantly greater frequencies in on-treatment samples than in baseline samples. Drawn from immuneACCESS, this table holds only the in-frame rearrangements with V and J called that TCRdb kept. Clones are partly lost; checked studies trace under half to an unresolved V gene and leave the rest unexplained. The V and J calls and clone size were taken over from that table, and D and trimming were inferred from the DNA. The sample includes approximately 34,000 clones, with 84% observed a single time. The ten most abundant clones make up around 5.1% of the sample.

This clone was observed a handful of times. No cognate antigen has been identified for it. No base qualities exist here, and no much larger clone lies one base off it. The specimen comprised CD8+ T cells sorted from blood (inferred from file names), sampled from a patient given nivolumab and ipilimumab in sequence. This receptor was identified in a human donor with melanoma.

For the CDR3, the sequence is CASSLVGQTYEQYF. Read as DNA, the sequence is TGCGCCAGCAGCTTGGTGGGACAGACCTACGAGCAGTACTTC. Rearrangement joined TRBV5-1 to TRBJ2-7, and 7 junction bases match TRBD1. CDR1 and CDR2 are drawn from the germline V gene: SGHRS, YFSETQ. Measured from the cysteine to the phenylalanine, the CDR3 is 14 residues long. Only the CDR3 part of the read is kept: 42 bases, read in frame from the first base. V trim: 0 bases; J trim: 2 bases; unmatched bases: 2.